The subject of this entry is one TCR beta chain. Its target is not known. V was shortened by 7 bases and J by 0 bases, with 11 bases between the two germline ends. The CDR3 totals 13 residues. Germline CDR1 reads DFQATT; CDR2 reads SNEGSKA (reference sequence). TCRdb passed the RT-PCR reads through MiXCR, listing each CDR3 protein once. The sample carries under 550,000 distinct CDR3 sequences, approximately 7.7% recorded once. This record comes from a study of response to subunit inactivated influenza vaccine. Whole-study results and caveats: A suggestion made by the authors is that each seasonal influenza vaccination recruits few new T cells.

This sequence was found in a man between 50 and 70 years old who received an inactivated influenza vaccine. The chain combines TRBV20-1 with TRBJ2-3; D remains unclear. The specimen was PBMCs from blood, collected 23 to 25 months after vaccination. DNA for the CDR3: TGCAGTGGGGGTGGGGTCAGCACAGATACGCAGTATTTT. This gives the protein CSGGGVSTDTQYF.